Shown below are 5 T cell receptor beta chains from a single sample sequenced in a study of CD8+ T cells in alopecia areata (dated by TCRdb to the late 2010s). Libraries were built with the immunoSEQ multiplex PCR assay. RNA was extracted from all samples and reverse transcribed into cDNA as template for TCR sequencing. The immuneACCESS repertoire file appears here via TCRdb, limited to in-frame rearrangements. These files lack a portion of the clones; in checked studies, under half of the deficit traces to unresolved V genes, and the cause of the others is not known. The data for this sample show about 110,000 clones, each detected more than once. The ten largest clonotypes hold about 20% of the sample. The sample was lesional skin. The receptors were gathered from a C3H/HeJ mouse with alopecia areata. Regarding MHC type, mice of this strain are H2-k.

Regarding this clone: TCRdb's protein and the DNA translation differ at residue 13; the protein here comes from the DNA. These gene names are mouse names. With the read ending 3 residues before the CDR3 end, the germline J gene is used to fill in that end. V gene TRBV19 combines with J gene TRBJ1-3; no reliable D call. Germline lookup yields CDR1 FNHDT and CDR2 SITEND (reference sequence). The CDR3 consists of 16 residues. With 0 bases removed from V and 0 bases from J, the gap between germline ends came to 10 bases. The CDR3 reads CASSIVRVNSGNTLYF. CDR3 DNA (partial): TGTGCCAGCAGTATAGTGAGGGTGAATTCTGGAAATACG.

For this clone: These gene names are mouse names. The DNA ends 4 residues before the CDR3 does, and the rest of the CDR3 is filled in from the germline J gene. The chain is built from TRBV13-1 and TRBJ2-3; 8 bases match TRBD2. The V gene end was trimmed by 2 bases and the J gene end by 0 bases; junction bases not matched to a gene: 5. Per the germline V gene, CDR1 is NSHNY and CDR2 is SYGAGN. The CDR3 has 16 amino acids. The sequenced part of the CDR3 DNA is TGTGCCAGCAGTGAGCGACTGGGGTCTAGTGCAGAA. The encoded protein is CASSERLGSSAE. The complete CDR3 sequence is CASSERLGSSAETLYF.

This clone was found a few times. Gene names follow the mouse nomenclature. The CDR3 extends 4 residues past the end of the read, so its final part is completed from the germline J gene. This chain connects TRBV1 to TRBJ2-2; 11 nucleotides align to TRBD1. From germline, CDR1 is NSQYPW and CDR2 LRSPGD (reference sequence). Trimming took 5 bases from V and 0 from J; bases not matched to a gene: 5. The CDR3 contains 17 residues. Incomplete CDR3 DNA: TGCACCTGCAGTCCCCGGGACAGGGGGGCAAACACCGGG. It codes for CTCSPRDRGANTG. From start to end, the CDR3 is CTCSPRDRGANTGQLYF.

On this clone: Gene names follow the mouse nomenclature. The CDR3 extends 4 residues past the end of the read, so its final part is completed from the germline J gene. This chain links TRBV13-3 with TRBJ2-4; 10 nucleotides line up with TRBD2. Germline loops: CDR1 NNHDY, CDR2 SYVADS. CDR3 size: 16 residues. The CDR3 here is CASSEVGDWGENTLYF. The DNA read from the CDR3 is TGTGCCAGCAGTGAAGTGGGAGACTGGGGGGAAAAC.

This clone has more than one count but fewer than ten. Gene names are mouse gene names. The DNA ends 4 residues before the CDR3 does, and the rest of the CDR3 is filled in from the germline J gene. The chain employs TRBV13-3 and TRBJ2-4, with 12 positions matching TRBD2. This CDR3 is built from 14 residues. Germline CDR1 and CDR2: NNHDY and SYVADS. The sequenced part of the CDR3 DNA is TGTGCCAGCAGTGCGGACTGGGGGGGAAAC. Its translation is CASSADWGGN. Given in full, the CDR3 is CASSADWGGNTLYF.